This TCR beta chain is drawn from a study of CD8+CD57+ T cells in acquired aplastic anemia. Study results and limitations: Patients and controls had in common approximately 29 CD8+ CDR3 sequences. Simpson's diversity of CD8+ cells was not significantly different in patients compared with controls.

Researchers used genomic DNA as the template to profile TCR beta VDJ and CDR3. TCRdb fed the reads into MiXCR, producing one record per CDR3 protein. The repertoire holds hundreds of thousands of distinct CDR3 sequences, with approximately 56% as singletons. Germline-derived CDR1 and CDR2 are MNHEY and SVGAGI. Trimming took 6 bases from V and 5 from J; bases not matched to a gene: 9. The CDR3 runs to 15 residues. Many counts were recorded for this clonotype. Its antigen is not identified. The clonotype was recovered from a human donor with severe aplastic anemia or a healthy control (not recorded which). Sequencing input: sorted CD4+, CD8+, or CD8+CD57+ T cells (not recorded which) from PBMCs. The chain carries TRBV6-5 and TRBJ2-5, with 10 bases fitting TRBD2. CDR3 sequence reads: CASRRLAGGGETQYF. CDR3 nucleotide sequence: TGTGCCAGCAGGCGTTTAGCGGGAGGTGGGGAGACCCAGTACTTC.